This record looks at one T cell receptor beta chain sequence and its context. What it binds is not known. PCR amplification relied on 60 Vbeta primers (plus 13 Jbeta primers). Generated by immunoSEQ multiplex PCR, the TCRdb table keeps only in-frame clones and is missing some. Here the sample spans under 250,000 clones, roughly three quarters being singletons. Trimming removed 8 bases from V and 6 bases from J; junction bases left unmatched: 9. Germline CDR1 is MNHEY and CDR2 is SVGAGI. This CDR3 has 14 amino acids. The data are from a study of cytomegalovirus exposure and HLA in healthy donors. Notes on the study in general: CMV serostatus was the only immune exposure information that was available.

Sequenced sample: PBMCs. The V gene is TRBV6-5, the J gene TRBJ2-7; 11 bases are shared with TRBD2. The receptor's source is a man between 45 and 60 years old in good health and CMV-seronegative. The CDR3 coding sequence is TGTGCCAGCCCGAATAGCGGGAGGGAGGGCGAGCAGTACTTC. Its protein product is CASPNSGREGEQYF.